This TCR beta chain appears in the sequencing data of a study of OX40 agonist ivuxolimab in advanced cancers. Germline V lookup: CDR1 MDHEN, CDR2 SYDVKM. The CDR3 has 14 residues. V dropped 2 bases and J dropped 7 bases, with 12 bases sitting between them. Concerning this clone: The antigen is unknown.

Libraries were prepared by immunoSEQ multiplex PCR; TCRdb keeps only in-frame clonotypes and omits some of them. The data contain fewer than 90,000 clones, approximately 90% of them singletons. Study-wide findings and caveats: Both CD4+ and CD8+ T cell populations in blood had undergone clonal expansion by week 6 at 0.1 to 3.0 mg/kg.

Here the sequenced sample was CD4+ or CD8+ T cells sorted from blood, taken in a trial of the OX40 agonist ivuxolimab. The sequence was obtained from an adult with an advanced solid tumor such as melanoma, head and neck, liver or kidney cancer. This sequence joins TRBV28 and TRBJ1-5; no firm D call. For the CDR3, the DNA is TGTGCCAGCAGTTTACTCACGCAGAGGCAGCCCCAGCATTTT. It translates to CASSLLTQRQPQHF.